This T cell receptor (beta chain) stems from a study of cytomegalovirus exposure and HLA in healthy donors. V gave up 5 bases and J gave up 6 bases; unmatched junction bases: 4. Germline V gene data show CDR1 as SQVTM and CDR2 as ANQGSEA. There are 13 residues in the CDR3. This clone appeared a few times. PCR involved 60 Vbeta and 13 Jbeta primers. Profiled with immunoSEQ multiplex PCR; TCRdb holds only in-frame clones, not every one. The table lists over 100,000 clones, 78% of them singletons. The chain couples TRBV29-1 to TRBJ1-6; 7 nucleotides line up with TRBD1. Sequencing was done on a sample of PBMCs. The sequence was obtained from a woman in her 30s in good health and CMV-seropositive. This CDR3 is CSVLGQPNSPLHF. The CDR3 nucleotides are TGCAGCGTTCTGGGACAGCCTAATTCACCCCTCCACTTT.